These T cell receptor beta chains were read from a single sample in a study of blood T cells in healthy people across ages. Each CDR3 protein gets one entry after TCRdb re-called the 5' RACE reads with MiXCR. The sample has about 940,000 distinct CDR3 sequences, roughly 52% seen once; the top ten hold around an eighth. Sequenced: blood. The receptors originated from a man aged 30-40 years in good health. The CDR3 runs from the conserved cysteine through the conserved F or W. A D gene is named only where the DNA matches it firmly. Expanded clones get a size class; other rows say once, few or many, or leave the size out.

>TRBJ2-1|TRBD2|NA|TRBV6-2/TRBV6-3
TGTGCCAGCAGGACCTTAGCGGGTCCGGTGGACAATGAGCAGTTCTTC
CASRTLAGPVDNEQFF
>TRBJ2-3|TRBD1|NA|TRBV5-1
TGCGCCAGCGACTTGGGACAGGGTAAAGATACGCAGTATTTT
CASDLGQGKDTQYF
>TRBJ1-2|TRBD1|few|TRBV11-1
TGTGCCAGCAGCCCAAGGGACAGGGGAAACCCTCGCGATTATGGCTACACCTTC
CASSPRDRGNPRDYGYTF
>TRBJ2-2|NA|NA|TRBV10-3
TGTGCCATCAGTGAGCCCTCGAACACCGGGGAGCTGTTTTTT
CAISEPSNTGELFF
>TRBJ2-7|TRBD2|NA|TRBV2
TGTGCCAGCAGTGTTAGCGGGGAAACCTACAATGAGCAGTACTTC
CASSVSGETYNEQYF
>TRBJ2-7|NA|NA|TRBV3-1
TGTGCCAGCAGCCAAGAGTGGGGGGTTCCCTCCGAGCAGTACTTC
CASSQEWGVPSEQYF
>TRBJ2-7|TRBD1|NA|TRBV11-2
TGTGCCAGCAGAGAAACAGGGGGGAGTACCAATGAGCAGTACTTC
CASRETGGSTNEQYF
>TRBJ1-4|NA|NA|TRBV20-1
TGCAGTGCTAGAGGCCAATTTGGGGGTCTAAACCATGAAAAACTGTTTTTT
CSARGQFGGLNHEKLFF
>TRBJ2-3|NA|NA|TRBV20-1
TGCAGTGCTAAGGCTGGCCTAGTATTACCAGATACGCAGTATTTT
CSAKAGLVLPDTQYF
>TRBJ2-7|NA|NA|TRBV4-3
TGCGCCAGCAGCCAAGGGACACTCTACGAGCAGTACTTC
CASSQGTLYEQYF
>TRBJ2-2|NA|few|TRBV3-1
TGTGCCAGCAGTGTCAGGGGGGCCAACACCGGGGAGCTGTTTTTT
CASSVRGANTGELFF
>TRBJ1-1|TRBD1|NA|TRBV12-3/TRBV12-4
TGTGCCAGCAGCCGATGGGACAGGGACAACACTGAAGCTTTCTTT
CASSRWDRDNTEAFF
>TRBJ1-1|NA|NA|TRBV4-2
TGTGCCAGCAGCCAACCCTCTCGGGACACTGAAGCTTTCTTT
CASSQPSRDTEAFF
>TRBJ1-4|NA|NA|TRBV27
TGTGCCAGCAGTCGGGCGCTTGGGGAAAGAATGTTTTTT
CASSRALGERMFF
>TRBJ2-7|NA|NA|TRBV29-1
TGCAGCGTCTCGACAGCTACTTTCGCCGAGCAGTACTTC
CSVSTATFAEQYF
>TRBJ2-4|TRBD1|many|TRBV7-9
TGTGCCAGCAGTACCGGGACAGACACCAAAAACATTCAGTACTTC
CASSTGTDTKNIQYF
>TRBJ2-3|TRBD1|few|TRBV30
TGTGCCCGGGACAGGGTGCTGGATACGCAGTATTTT
CARDRVLDTQYF
>TRBJ2-7|NA|NA|TRBV20-1
TGCAGTGCTAGATCCACCAGGGCGGGGGCAACTCACGAGCAGTACTTC
CSARSTRAGATHEQYF
>TRBJ2-1|TRBD1|few|TRBV6-2/TRBV6-3
TGTGCCATCTTAGGGCGTGGACAGGGCGACAATGAGCAGTTCTTC
CAILGRGQGDNEQFF
>TRBJ2-3|TRBD1|NA|TRBV28
TGTGCCAGCAGTCCAACACTCCACGACAGGGTAGGGACAGATACGCAGTATTTT
CASSPTLHDRVGTDTQYF
>TRBJ1-5|NA|NA|TRBV20-1
TGCAGTGCTAGAGCAGTAAGCAATCAGCCCCAGCATTTT
CSARAVSNQPQHF
>TRBJ2-7|NA|NA|TRBV27
TGTGCCAGCAGGTGGGACACCAGCTACGAGCAGTACTTC
CASRWDTSYEQYF
>TRBJ2-3|NA|NA|TRBV29-1
TGCAGCACCCGGGCCCCGCTAGCAGCAGATACGCAGTATTTT
CSTRAPLAADTQYF
>TRBJ1-5|TRBD1|NA|TRBV6-5
TGTGCCAGCAGTTTGGGGACAGGGATCGAGCCCCAGCATTTT
CASSLGTGIEPQHF
>TRBJ2-2|NA|NA|TRBV7-9
TGTGCCAGCAGCAAATTACAGGGTACCGGGGAGCTGTTTTTT
CASSKLQGTGELFF
>TRBJ2-2|TRBD2|NA|TRBV28
TGTGCCAGCAGTTTGGCGGGGGGGGGCAGCGGGGAGCTGTTTTTT
CASSLAGGGSGELFF